Below, 13 T cell receptor beta chains from the same sample are listed, as sequenced in a study of T-cell memory formation after mild COVID-19. TCRdb redid the calling of the 5' RACE reads with MiXCR, one entry per CDR3 protein. The repertoire holds more than 450,000 distinct CDR3 sequences, with over 15% as singletons. Material for sequencing was PBMCs or a T cell subset sorted from them (not recorded which). The source of these receptors is an adult woman who had mild COVID-19 (a few samples of this study predate the infection). Cell type and time point are not known.

This chain uses TRBV3-1 with TRBJ2-7, with TRBD2 matching over 11 bases. Germline CDR1 LGHDT, CDR2 YNNKEL (reference sequence). The trim removed 0 bases at V and 0 bases at J, leaving 10 bases unmatched. The CDR3 runs to 19 residues. The CDR3 reads CASSQDTGALAGVSYEQYF. Written as DNA, the CDR3 is TGTGCCAGCAGCCAAGATACGGGGGCACTAGCGGGGGTCTCCTACGAGCAGTACTTC.

The chain has TRBV9 and TRBJ1-3; D not certain. The CDR3 covers 15 residues. The V gene lost 3 bases and the J gene lost 0 bases, with 10 bases spanning the gap. From germline, CDR1 is SGDLS and CDR2 YYNGEE. The CDR3: CASSGYIGSGNTIYF. The CDR3 nucleotides are TGTGCCAGCAGCGGATACATAGGCTCTGGAAACACCATATATTTT.

The chain carries TRBV24-1 and TRBJ2-2; possible D gene TRBD2, 6 bases. The length of the CDR3 is 15 residues. The V end lost 6 bases, the J end lost 5 bases, and 15 bases lay between the germline ends. Germline CDR1 is KGHDR and CDR2 is SFDVKD. CDR3 sequence (DNA): TGTGCCACCAGTCGTAGAGCGGGCCGTACCGGGGAGCTGTTTTTT. Residues: CATSRRAGRTGELFF.

The chain has TRBV4-1 and TRBJ2-7; possibly TRBD2 for D (6 bases). Trimming cost V 5 bases and J 4 bases, with 15 bases left between them. The CDR3 consists of 14 residues. The germline gives CDR1 MGHRA, CDR2 YSYEKL. The CDR3 DNA reads TGCGCCAGCAGCGGGGCGGGGAGAGCGTACGAGCAGTACTTC. As protein: CASSGAGRAYEQYF.

J is TRBJ1-5 and V is TRBV28; TRBD1 aligns across 10 bases. Germline-derived CDR1 and CDR2 are MDHEN and SYDVKM. With 3 bases clipped from V and 0 bases from J, the junction kept 8 bases outside the gene matches. CDR3 size: 18 residues. CDR3 protein: CASSLGDRGLYSNQPQHF. The CDR3 DNA reads as TGTGCCAGCAGTTTGGGGGACAGGGGCCTCTATAGCAATCAGCCCCAGCATTTT.

The V call is TRBV7-9, the J call TRBJ2-3, with 7 bases that match TRBD1. V shed 7 bases and J 2 bases; nucleotides not matched to a gene: 6. The V gene's germline CDR1 is SEHNR and CDR2 FQNEAQ (reference sequence). This CDR3 region has 14 residues. The CDR3 DNA reads as TGTGCCAGCAAACACAGGGGCCTCACAGATACGCAGTATTTT. It codes for CASKHRGLTDTQYF.

This clonotype was found a few times. The genes are TRBV29-1 and TRBJ2-7; possible D gene TRBD2, 6 bases. This CDR3 contains 14 residues. CDR1 and CDR2 (germline): SQVTM, ANQGSEA. The ends were cut back, 2 bases at V and 2 bases at J, with 13 bases in the middle. CDR3 DNA sequence: TGCAGCGTTGAATGGCGGGGAGGTCCCTACGAGCAGTACTTC. This codes for CSVEWRGGPYEQYF.

The chain couples TRBV5-4 to TRBJ2-1, with D tentatively TRBD2 (6 bases). Germline V CDR1 and CDR2: SGHNT, YYREEE (reference sequence). Trimming stripped 2 bases from V and 5 bases from J, with 14 bases between. The CDR3 has 15 amino acids. The CDR3 nucleotides read TGTGCCAGCAGCTTCGACCTAGCGCCCAACAATGAGCAGTTCTTC. Translating it yields CASSFDLAPNNEQFF. Based on the CDR3 plus reference TRBV5-4 and TRBJ2-1, the full variable domain is ETGVTQSPTHLIKTRGQQVTLRCSSQSGHNTVSWYQQALGQGPQFIFQYYREEENGRGNFPPRFSGLQFPNYSSELNVNALELDDSALYLCASSFDLAPNNEQFFGPGTRLTVL.

There are a few counts of this clonotype. This chain links TRBV6-5 with TRBJ2-1; D call uncertain. Germline CDR1 is MNHEY and CDR2 is SVGAGI. The CDR3 length is 16 residues. Trimming shortened V by 5 bases and J by 0 bases, and 14 bases separated the two germline ends. This chain's CDR3 is CASSRATPSSYNEQFF. The CDR3 coding sequence is TGTGCCAGCAGTCGCGCCACTCCAAGCTCCTACAATGAGCAGTTCTTC.

CDR3 residues: CASSWGAASYEQYF. The CDR3 DNA follows: TGTGCCAGCAGCTGGGGGGCAGCTTCCTACGAGCAGTACTTC. The genes are TRBV5-5 and TRBJ2-7; D tentatively fits TRBD1 or TRBD2 (6 bases each). The germline gives CDR1 SGHKS, CDR2 YYEKEE (reference sequence). With 3 bases removed from V and 1 base from J, the gap between germline ends came to 11 bases. The CDR3 is 14 residues long.

This clonotype was detected a few times. This chain links TRBV14 with TRBJ2-7; D not certain. CDR1 SGHDN and CDR2 FVKESK come from the germline V gene. Trimming took off 4 bases at V and 2 bases at J, with 9 bases between the two ends. This CDR3 is 13 amino acids long. The CDR3 loop is CASSPANAYEQYF. The DNA for the CDR3 is TGTGCCAGCAGCCCAGCAAACGCCTACGAGCAGTACTTC.

The rearrangement links TRBV4-3 to TRBJ1-2; D remains unclear. Germline CDR1 LGHNA, CDR2 YSLEER. Trimming shortened V by 0 bases and J by 4 bases, and 21 bases separated the two germline ends. The CDR3 spans 18 residues. CDR3 in amino acids: CASSQEIPPRGPIYGYTF. The CDR3 DNA reads as TGCGCCAGCAGCCAAGAGATCCCCCCCCGCGGGCCCATCTATGGCTACACCTTC.

The chain joins TRBV24-1 to TRBJ2-1, with D possibly being TRBD1 or TRBD2 (5 bases each). The CDR3 is 16 amino acids. The germline gives CDR1 KGHDR, CDR2 SFDVKD. Trimming stripped 4 bases from V and 6 bases from J, with 18 bases between. CDR3 protein: CATSDPAGTRANEQFF. The CDR3, as DNA: TGTGCCACCAGTGACCCCGCCGGGACCCGGGCCAATGAGCAGTTCTTC.